This T cell receptor beta chain was sequenced in a study of cytomegalovirus exposure and HLA in healthy donors. The PCR ran on 60 Vbeta and 13 Jbeta primers. The data were produced by immunoSEQ multiplex PCR, yet TCRdb's version contains in-frame clones alone and is incomplete. In total, the table holds around 190,000 clones. The sample taken for sequencing was PBMCs. The source is a woman aged 25 to 45 in good health and CMV-seropositive.

CDR3 bases: TGTGCCAGCAGTGGACAGGGGGTGGGCACTGAAGCTTTCTTT. The encoded protein is CASSGQGVGTEAFF. This chain connects TRBV2 to TRBJ1-1, with 9 bases that match TRBD1. Germline loops: CDR1 SNHLY, CDR2 FYNNEI. V gave up 4 bases and J gave up 4 bases; unmatched junction bases: 4. The CDR3 has 14 residues.